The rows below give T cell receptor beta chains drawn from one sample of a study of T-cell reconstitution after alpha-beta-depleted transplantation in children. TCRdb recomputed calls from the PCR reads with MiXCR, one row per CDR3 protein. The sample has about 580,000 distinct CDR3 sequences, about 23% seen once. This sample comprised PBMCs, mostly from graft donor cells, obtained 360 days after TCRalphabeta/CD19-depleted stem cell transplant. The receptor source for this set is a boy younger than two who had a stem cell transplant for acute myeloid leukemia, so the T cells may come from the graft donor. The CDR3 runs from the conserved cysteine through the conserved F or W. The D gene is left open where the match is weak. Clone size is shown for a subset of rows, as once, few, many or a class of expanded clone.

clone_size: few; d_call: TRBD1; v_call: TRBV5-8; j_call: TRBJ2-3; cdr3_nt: TGTGCCAGCAGCGGGACAGGGTTCACAGATACGCAGTATTTT; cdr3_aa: CASSGTGFTDTQYF
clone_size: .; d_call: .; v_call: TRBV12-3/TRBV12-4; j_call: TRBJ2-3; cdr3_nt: TGTGCCAGCAGTTTCGGGGCGGACCCAGATACGCAGTATTTT; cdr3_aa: CASSFGADPDTQYF
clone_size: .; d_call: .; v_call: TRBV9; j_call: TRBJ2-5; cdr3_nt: TGTGCCAGCAGCGTAGAGTGGGGGGACCAGTACCAAGAGACCCAGTACTTC; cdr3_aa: CASSVEWGDQYQETQYF
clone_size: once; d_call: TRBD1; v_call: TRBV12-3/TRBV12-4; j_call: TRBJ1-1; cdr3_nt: TGTGCCAGCAGTTTCCACGACAGGGCCGGTGAAGCTTTCTTT; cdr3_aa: CASSFHDRAGEAFF
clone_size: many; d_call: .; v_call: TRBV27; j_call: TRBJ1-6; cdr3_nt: TGTGCCAGCAGTTTATCGCGGACAGCTGGGTCACCCCTCCACTTT; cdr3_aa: CASSLSRTAGSPLHF
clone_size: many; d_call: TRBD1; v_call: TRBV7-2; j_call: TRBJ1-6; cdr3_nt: TGTGCCAGCAGCACGGGACAGGGGAATAATTCACCCCTCCACTTT; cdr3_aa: CASSTGQGNNSPLHF
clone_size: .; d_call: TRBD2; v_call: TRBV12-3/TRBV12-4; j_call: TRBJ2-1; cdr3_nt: TGTGCCAGCAGTTTTTTAGAGGTAGCGGGGGGTAGTGAGCAGTTCTTC; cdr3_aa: CASSFLEVAGGSEQFF
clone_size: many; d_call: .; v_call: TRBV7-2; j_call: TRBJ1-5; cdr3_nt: TGTGCCAGCAGCTTAGCTTGGACAGTGGGACAGCCCCAGCATTTT; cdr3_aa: CASSLAWTVGQPQHF
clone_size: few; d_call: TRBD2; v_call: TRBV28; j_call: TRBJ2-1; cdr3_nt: TGTGCCAGTCGGCGCAGCGGGGGGGCAAATGAGCAGTTCTTC; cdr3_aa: CASRRSGGANEQFF
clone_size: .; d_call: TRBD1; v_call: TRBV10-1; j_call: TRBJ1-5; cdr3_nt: TGCGCCAGCAAGACACAGGGGTCTAGCAATCAGCCCCAGCATTTT; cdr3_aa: CASKTQGSSNQPQHF
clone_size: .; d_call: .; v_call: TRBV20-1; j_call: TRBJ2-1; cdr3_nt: TGCAGTGCTAGAAGGGACCAGGTCGTAAATGAGCAGTTCTTC; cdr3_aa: CSARRDQVVNEQFF
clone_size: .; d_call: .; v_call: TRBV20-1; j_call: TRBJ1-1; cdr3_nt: TGCAGTGCTGTGACGAGGGAACCTTTCTTT; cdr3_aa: CSAVTREPFF
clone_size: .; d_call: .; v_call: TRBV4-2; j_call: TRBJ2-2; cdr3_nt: TGTGCCAGCAGCCAAAGGGGACATCTGAACACCGGGGAGCTGTTTTTT; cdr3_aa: CASSQRGHLNTGELFF
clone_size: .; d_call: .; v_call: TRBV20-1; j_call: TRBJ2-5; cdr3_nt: TGCAGTGCTAGAGAATTGGAGAGGGGGGTACAAGAGACCCAGTACTTC; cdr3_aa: CSARELERGVQETQYF
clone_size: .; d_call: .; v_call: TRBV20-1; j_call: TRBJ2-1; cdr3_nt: TGCAGTGCTAACCCCAACCTAGCGCCCCGGCAGAAAGAGCAGTTCTTC; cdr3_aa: CSANPNLAPRQKEQFF
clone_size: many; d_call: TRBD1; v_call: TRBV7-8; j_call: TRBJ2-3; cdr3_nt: TGTGCCAGCAGTCTGACAGGGGGAAGGTTCACAGATACGCAGTATTTT; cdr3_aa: CASSLTGGRFTDTQYF
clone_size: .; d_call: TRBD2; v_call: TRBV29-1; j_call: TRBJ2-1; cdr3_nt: TGCAGCGTTGGACTAGCGGGGGGGCCAAGTGAGCAGTTCTTC; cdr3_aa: CSVGLAGGPSEQFF
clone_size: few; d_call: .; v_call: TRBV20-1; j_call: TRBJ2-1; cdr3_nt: TGCAGTGCTAATAGGCTAGGGGCCTACAATGAGCAGTTCTTC; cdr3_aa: CSANRLGAYNEQFF
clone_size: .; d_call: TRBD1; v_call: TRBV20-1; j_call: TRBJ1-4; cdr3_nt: TGCAGTGCTCGCCGGCAGGGGGAGGGTAACTTTTATGAAAAACTGTTTTTT; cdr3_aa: CSARRQGEGNFYEKLFF
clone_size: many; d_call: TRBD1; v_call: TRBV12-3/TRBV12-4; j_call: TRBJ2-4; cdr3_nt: TGTGCCAGCAGTTTGGTGCCTCGGCCGGGACAGGAGTACTTC; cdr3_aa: CASSLVPRPGQEYF
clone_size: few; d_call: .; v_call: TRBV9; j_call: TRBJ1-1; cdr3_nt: TGTGCCAGCAGCGACAGACAGCCTGAAGCTTTCTTT; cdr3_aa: CASSDRQPEAFF
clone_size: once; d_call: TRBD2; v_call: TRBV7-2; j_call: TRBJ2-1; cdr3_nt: TGTGCCAGCAGCTTAGATAGCGGGGGGGCACGGGAGCAGTTCTTC; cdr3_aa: CASSLDSGGAREQFF
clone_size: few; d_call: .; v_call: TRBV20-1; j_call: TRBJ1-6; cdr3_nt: TGCAGTGCTTTCCCGACGGACTCACCCCTCCACTTT; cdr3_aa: CSAFPTDSPLHF
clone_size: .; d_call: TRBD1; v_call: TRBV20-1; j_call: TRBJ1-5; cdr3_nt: TGCAGTGCTAAAATTACAGGGGTGAATCAGCCCCAGCATTTT; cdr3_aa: CSAKITGVNQPQHF
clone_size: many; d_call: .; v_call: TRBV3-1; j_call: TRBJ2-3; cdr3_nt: TGTGCCAGCGCGCGGGACACCTCCACAGATACGCAGTATTTT; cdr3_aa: CASARDTSTDTQYF
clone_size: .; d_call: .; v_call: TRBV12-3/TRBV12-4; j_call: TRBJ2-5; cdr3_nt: TGTGCCAGCAGTTTAGGCGCTATGGGGGTTTGGGAGACCCAGTACTTC; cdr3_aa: CASSLGAMGVWETQYF
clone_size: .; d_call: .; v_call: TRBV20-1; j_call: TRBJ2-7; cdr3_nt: TGCAGTGCTAGAGTGGGGAACCCCCCGCACGAGCAGTACTTC; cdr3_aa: CSARVGNPPHEQYF
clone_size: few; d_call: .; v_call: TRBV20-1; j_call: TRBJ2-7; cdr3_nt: TGCAGTGCTATGGACTGGTTGAGGGGGAACCCCTACGAGCAGTACTTC; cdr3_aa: CSAMDWLRGNPYEQYF
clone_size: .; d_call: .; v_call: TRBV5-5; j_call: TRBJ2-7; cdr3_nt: TGTGCCAGCAGCTTCGAATACTCAGTCTACGAGCAGTACTTC; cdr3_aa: CASSFEYSVYEQYF
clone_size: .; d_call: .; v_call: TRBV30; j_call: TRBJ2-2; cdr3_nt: TGTGCCTGGAAAGGGGTCCTTACGGGTTTCGGGGAGCTGTTTTTT; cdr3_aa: CAWKGVLTGFGELFF
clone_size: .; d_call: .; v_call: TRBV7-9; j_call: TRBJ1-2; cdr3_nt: TGTGCCAGCAGCCCCGGGGCCGCCCTTCCCCATGGCTACACCTTC; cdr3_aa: CASSPGAALPHGYTF
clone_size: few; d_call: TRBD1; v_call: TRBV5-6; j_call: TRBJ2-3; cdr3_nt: TGTGCCAGCAGCTTGGGGACAGGTCAGACAGATACGCAGTATTTT; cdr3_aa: CASSLGTGQTDTQYF
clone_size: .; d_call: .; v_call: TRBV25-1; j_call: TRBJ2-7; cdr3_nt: TGTGCCAGCAGTGAATCCCACAGGTCCTACGAGCAGTACTTC; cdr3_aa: CASSESHRSYEQYF
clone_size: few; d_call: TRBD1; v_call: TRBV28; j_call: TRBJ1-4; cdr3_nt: TGTGCCAGCAAATCGACGACAGGGGGAGGTGAAAAACTGTTTTTT; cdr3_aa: CASKSTTGGGEKLFF
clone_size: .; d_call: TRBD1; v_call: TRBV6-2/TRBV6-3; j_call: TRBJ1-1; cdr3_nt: TGTGCCAGCAGTCACAGGGGGCTATCGACTGAAGCTTTCTTT; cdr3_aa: CASSHRGLSTEAFF
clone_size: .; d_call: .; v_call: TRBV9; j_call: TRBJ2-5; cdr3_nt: TGTGCCAGCAGCGTCCGGGGAAGCGAAGAGACCCAGTACTTC; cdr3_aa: CASSVRGSEETQYF
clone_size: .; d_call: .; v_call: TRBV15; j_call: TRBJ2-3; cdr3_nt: TGTGCCACGGCGGTAGGGCTGACGGGGGCCGTGGGGGGTACGCAGTATTTT; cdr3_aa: CATAVGLTGAVGGTQYF